This entry is about one TCR beta chain. Its antigen remains unidentified. CDR3 size: 12 residues. The V end lost 6 bases, the J end lost 7 bases, and 12 bases lay between the germline ends. Germline V gene lookup returns CDR1 SEHNR and CDR2 FQNEAQ (reference sequence). None of the donors, who were healthy HIV-negative adults, had recently had acute infections or vaccinations. Repertoires were generated with immunoSEQ multiplex PCR, while TCRdb's copy carries only in-frame clones and drops some. The repertoire holds 550,000 to 800,000 clones, with 90% as singletons. This record comes from a study of shared clonotypes between healthy human individuals. Study-level information: Plates per donor: three CD4 naive, three CD4 memory, two CD8 naive, one CD8 memory. General study points: Richness estimates generally favored naive over memory subsets. Among non-shared clonotypes, generation probabilities were lower than among those shared by all four donors.

The clonotype comes from a man aged 18 to 35 in good health. Some clones in this sample may be carry-over from other donors' samples. Specimen: memory CD8+ T cells from PBMCs. The subset is: CD45RO+ cells pooled with CCR7-negative TemRA cells. The rearrangement joins TRBV7-9 to TRBJ1-1; D remains unclear. The CDR3 DNA reads TGTGCCAGCAGTCCTTCGGGCTTTGAAGCTTTCTTT. It translates to CASSPSGFEAFF.